These T cell receptor beta chains were read from a single sample in a study of kidney transplant recipient with SARS-CoV-2 infection. Each CDR3 protein is one row after TCRdb ran MiXCR on the reads. The data show roughly 250,000 distinct CDR3 sequences, more than 25% seen once. This sample comprised a blood sample, obtained at baseline and between days 110 and 120 from a kidney transplant recipient. The source is a male patient aged 25-45 years who had COVID-19 and was a kidney transplant recipient. Some T cells may arise from the graft donor. CDR3s include the opening cysteine and the closing phenylalanine or tryptophan. D genes are given only for firm matches. Some rows have no size entry. The others give once, few or many, or a class for an expanded clone.

>-|TRBJ2-3|TRBD2|TRBV6-4
TGTGCCAGCAGTGTAGCGGGAGGCACAGATACGCAGTATTTT
CASSVAGGTDTQYF
>few|TRBJ2-7|-|TRBV20-1
TGCAGTGCCCCTAATCCGAGCCTCTCCTACGAGCAGTACTTC
CSAPNPSLSYEQYF
>-|TRBJ1-2|-|TRBV10-1
TGCGCCAGCAGTGGGATCTCAAGATCGCGAAAGACCTATGGCTACACCTTC
CASSGISRSRKTYGYTF
>many|TRBJ1-1|-|TRBV5-1
TGCGCCAGCAGCTTGGATAGGATCGACGGTGAAGCTTTCTTT
CASSLDRIDGEAFF
>many|TRBJ1-2|-|TRBV19
TGTGCCAGTACCACCCAGCAAGGGAGCTATGGCTACACCTTC
CASTTQQGSYGYTF
>many|TRBJ1-1|-|TRBV5-1
TGCGCCAGCAGCCCCCGCGTGAACACTGAAGCTTTCTTT
CASSPRVNTEAFF
>many|TRBJ2-7|-|TRBV12-3/TRBV12-4
TGTGCCAGCAGCCTAGACAGCTACGAGCAGTACTTC
CASSLDSYEQYF
>-|TRBJ1-5|TRBD1|TRBV3-1
TGTGCCAGCAGCCCCCCGACAGGGAATCAGCCCCAGCATTTT
CASSPPTGNQPQHF
>many|TRBJ1-6|-|TRBV7-3
TGTGCCAGCAGCCCGGTCAGGGGTTCACCCCTCCACTTT
CASSPVRGSPLHF
>-|TRBJ1-2|-|TRBV30
TGTGCCTGGAGCGGTACGCGTTATAGAAAGACCTATGGCTACACCTTC
CAWSGTRYRKTYGYTF
>many|TRBJ2-5|TRBD1|TRBV5-1
TGCGCCAGCAGCCCCGGGACAGAGAAAGAGACCCAGTACTTC
CASSPGTEKETQYF
>many|TRBJ1-2|-|TRBV8-2
TGTGGCAGTCTACTGCGTGATAGCCGAAAGACCTATGGCTACACCTTC
CGSLLRDSRKTYGYTF
>-|TRBJ2-5|-|TRBV5-4
TGTGCCAGCAGTTTCGGCGGGGCCAAAGAGACCCAGTACTTC
CASSFGGAKETQYF
>many|TRBJ2-7|TRBD1|TRBV20-1
TGCAGTGCTAGAGAGGGACAGGTCCCCTACGAGCAGTACTTC
CSAREGQVPYEQYF
>many|TRBJ1-2|-|TRBV6-4
TGTGCCAGCAGTCGGGATCCCTCACACGGAAAGACCTATGGCTACACCTTC
CASSRDPSHGKTYGYTF
>-|TRBJ2-3|-|TRBV11-2
TGTGCCAGCAGTTCGGGGGGCGGACCAGATACGCAGTATTTT
CASSSGGGPDTQYF
>few|TRBJ1-2|-|TRBV11-2
TGTGCCAGCAGCAGTGAAGAAACAAGCAGAAAGACCTATGGCTACACCTTC
CASSSEETSRKTYGYTF
>-|TRBJ2-2|TRBD1|TRBV9
TGTGCCAGCAGCGTACAGGGGGCACGGGCTACCGGGGAGCTGTTTTTT
CASSVQGARATGELFF
>many|TRBJ1-2|-|TRBV2
TGTGCCAGCATGGTGGGGGGAGGGGGCTACACCTTC
CASMVGGGGYTF
>many|TRBJ1-1|TRBD1|TRBV7-8
TGTGCCAGCAGCTTAGGACAGGGGGTCACTGAAGCTTTCTTT
CASSLGQGVTEAFF
>many|TRBJ1-2|-|TRBV5-8
TGTGCCAGCAAATTACCTCATCCACGAAAGACCTATGGCTACACCTTC
CASKLPHPRKTYGYTF
>many|TRBJ2-3|-|TRBV20-1
TGCAGTGCTAGAGAGGACTTATGGGGTACGCAGTATTTT
CSAREDLWGTQYF
>-|TRBJ2-3|-|TRBV11-2
TGTGCCAGCAGCTTATCCTGGATCGTGTCCTACACAGATACGCAGTATTTT
CASSLSWIVSYTDTQYF
>many|TRBJ2-5|-|TRBV2
TGTGCCAGCAAGCGAGCACGCGGCAGGGGATTTTTGGAGACCCAGTACTTC
CASKRARGRGFLETQYF
>many|TRBJ1-2|-|TRBV30
TGTGCCTGGAGGATTTTGCGTTATAGAAAGACCTATGGCTACACCTTC
CAWRILRYRKTYGYTF
>many|TRBJ1-2|-|TRBV9
TGTGCCAGCCGTTGTGAGTACTCAAGAAAGACCTATGGCTACACCTTC
CASRCEYSRKTYGYTF
>many|TRBJ1-5|-|TRBV2
TGTGCCAGCGGCGTCACAGCTCGCCAGCCCCAGCATTTT
CASGVTARQPQHF
>-|TRBJ2-1|-|TRBV5-4
TGTGCCAACAGCTCGGGGGGTGGGGGCCCCCGGGGGAATGAGCAGTTCTTC
CANSSGGGGPRGNEQFF
>-|TRBJ2-1|TRBD2|TRBV7-2
TGTGCCAGCAGCGCGGGACTAGCGGGCGAGTATCTCAATGAGCAGTTCTTC
CASSAGLAGEYLNEQFF
>-|TRBJ1-4|-|TRBV2
TGTGCCAGCAGTGAAGGGCGACAGGATGGGAATGAAAAACTGTTTTTT
CASSEGRQDGNEKLFF
>many|TRBJ1-6|TRBD1|TRBV7-9
TGTGCCAGCAGCTCGGGACAGGGATTTTATAATTCACCCCTCCACTTT
CASSSGQGFYNSPLHF
>many|TRBJ2-3|TRBD1|TRBV6-4
TGTGCCAGCAGTGACGGGACAGGGGGCACAGATACGCAGTATTTT
CASSDGTGGTDTQYF
>many|TRBJ1-2|-|TRBV6-1
TGTGCCAGCAGTCGGCTTGGAGGTGGGAGAAAGACCTATGGCTACACCTTC
CASSRLGGGRKTYGYTF
>many|TRBJ1-6|TRBD1|TRBV30
TGTGCCTGGAGTCAAAGGCCGGGACAGGGGTCTTCACCCCTCCACTTT
CAWSQRPGQGSSPLHF
>many|TRBJ1-5|TRBD1|TRBV12-3/TRBV12-4
TGTGCCAGCAGTTTAATAGGACAGGGGGGGAATCAGCCCCAGCATTTT
CASSLIGQGGNQPQHF
>many|TRBJ1-2|-|TRBV24-1
TGTGCCACCAGTTCCAAAGGTAGTACCAGAAAGACCTATGGCTACACCTTC
CATSSKGSTRKTYGYTF
>many|TRBJ1-2|-|TRBV5-1
TGCGCCAGCAGCTTAACCCTCGACGGGCTGAGGGACTATGGCTACACCTTC
CASSLTLDGLRDYGYTF
>many|TRBJ2-2|-|TRBV3-1
TGTGCCAGCAGCACAGTAAATCCCATTTCAGGCTTGACCGGGGAGCTGTTTTTT
CASSTVNPISGLTGELFF
>once|TRBJ2-7|TRBD1|TRBV6-1
TGTGCCGGCAGGGGGCCCGGGGTAACCTACGAGCAGTACTTC
CAGRGPGVTYEQYF
>many|TRBJ2-7|-|TRBV2
TGTGCCAGCAGCCGGGAGATCGAGCAGTACTTC
CASSREIEQYF
>many|TRBJ1-2|-|TRBV6-4
TGTGCCAGCAGCCAAGAAACCGGGGGGGCGCGAGGCTACACCTTC
CASSQETGGARGYTF
>many|TRBJ2-1|TRBD2|TRBV4-3
TGCGCCAGCAGCCGCCACCGGGACTATAACAATGAGCAGTTCTTC
CASSRHRDYNNEQFF
>many|TRBJ1-2|-|TRBV8-2
TGTGGCAGTACAATACCTGATAGCCGAAAGACCTATGGCTACACCTTC
CGSTIPDSRKTYGYTF
>few|TRBJ2-1|TRBD1|TRBV5-6
TGTGCCAGCAGCACGCTGAGGGACAGGGGCTACAATGAGCAGTTCTTC
CASSTLRDRGYNEQFF